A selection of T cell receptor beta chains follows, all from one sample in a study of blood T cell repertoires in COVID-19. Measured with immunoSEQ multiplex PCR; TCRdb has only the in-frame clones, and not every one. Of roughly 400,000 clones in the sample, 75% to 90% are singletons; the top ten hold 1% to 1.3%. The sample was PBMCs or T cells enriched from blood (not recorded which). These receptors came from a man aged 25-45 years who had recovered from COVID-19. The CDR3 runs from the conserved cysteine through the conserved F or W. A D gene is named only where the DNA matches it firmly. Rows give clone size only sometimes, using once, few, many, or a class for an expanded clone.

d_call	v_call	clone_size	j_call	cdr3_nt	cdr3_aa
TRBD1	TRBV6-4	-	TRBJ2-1	TGTGCCAGCAGTGACGCGGACAGGGGGAACAATGAGCAGTTCTTC	CASSDADRGNNEQFF
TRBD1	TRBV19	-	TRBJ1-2	TGTGCCAGTAGGGGACAGTCCAACTATGGCTACACCTTC	CASRGQSNYGYTF
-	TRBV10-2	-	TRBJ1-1	TGCGCCAGCAGTGAACAGGGCAACACTGAAGCTTTCTTT	CASSEQGNTEAFF
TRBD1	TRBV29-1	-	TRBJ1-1	TGCAGCGTTGAGGGACAGGGAGGAACTGAAGCTTTCTTT	CSVEGQGGTEAFF
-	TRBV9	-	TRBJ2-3	TGTGCCAGCAGTCGGACATCCCGCACAGATACGCAGTATTTT	CASSRTSRTDTQYF
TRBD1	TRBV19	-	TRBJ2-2	TGTGCCAGTAAGACAGGGGGGGGCACCGGGGAGCTGTTTTTT	CASKTGGGTGELFF
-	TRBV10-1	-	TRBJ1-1	TGCGCCAGCAGTGGATCCAGGGGCGATACTGAAGCTTTCTTT	CASSGSRGDTEAFF
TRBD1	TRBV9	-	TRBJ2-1	TGTGCCAGCAGCGTAGCTGGGGGGCAGGGGGCGCCTTGGGAGTCCTACAATGAGCAGTTCTTC	CASSVAGGQGAPWESYNEQFF
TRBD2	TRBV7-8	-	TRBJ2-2	TGTGCCAGCAGACTAGCGGAGCCCACCGGGGAGCTGTTTTTT	CASRLAEPTGELFF
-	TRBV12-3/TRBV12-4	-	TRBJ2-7	TGTGCCAGCAGTACAGGGACTAAGGGGTACTTC	CASSTGTKGYF
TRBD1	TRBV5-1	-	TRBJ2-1	TGCGCCAGCAGCTCGACGCCGGGACAGACCTACAATGAGCAGTTCTTC	CASSSTPGQTYNEQFF
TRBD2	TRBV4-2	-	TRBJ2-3	TGTGCCAGCAGCCAAGACCGAAGGACTAGCGGGAGTGCAGATACGCAGTATTTT	CASSQDRRTSGSADTQYF
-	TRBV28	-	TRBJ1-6	TGTGCCACCACCCTACTCAATCTTGGGCATTCACCCCTCCACTTT	CATTLLNLGHSPLHF
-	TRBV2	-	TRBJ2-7	TGTGCCAGCAGTACATGGACTCTCGGGCAGTACTTC	CASSTWTLGQYF
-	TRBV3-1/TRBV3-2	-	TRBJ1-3	TGTGCCAGCAGCCAAGTCACAGGGACTGGAAACACCATATATTTT	CASSQVTGTGNTIYF
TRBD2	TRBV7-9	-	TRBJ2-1	TGTGCCAGCAGCTTAGAACCGGGACTAGCTAGGCTCAATGAGCAGTTCTTC	CASSLEPGLARLNEQFF
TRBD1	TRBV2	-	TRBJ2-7	TGTGCCACCCAATTCGGGACAGACTACGAGCAGTACTTC	CATQFGTDYEQYF
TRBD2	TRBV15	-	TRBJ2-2	TGTGCCACCAGCAGAGACGGGGGACTAGCGGGATGGACCGGGGAGCTGTTTTTT	CATSRDGGLAGWTGELFF
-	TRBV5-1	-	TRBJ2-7	TGCGCCAGCAGCTCGACTCTGGGGGGCTACGAGCAGTACTTC	CASSSTLGGYEQYF
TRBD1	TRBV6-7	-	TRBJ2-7	TGTGCCACCGGACAGGACGATACCTACGAGCAGTACTTC	CATGQDDTYEQYF
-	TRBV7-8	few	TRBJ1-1	TGTGCCAGCAGCTTTGCAGGGTCCACTGAAGCTTTCTTT	CASSFAGSTEAFF
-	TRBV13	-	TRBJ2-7	TGTGCCAGCAGCCCACCCCCCGGGGACGAGCAGTACTTC	CASSPPPGDEQYF
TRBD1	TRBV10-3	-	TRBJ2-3	TGTGCCAAAGGACAGGGGAGGTGGGATACGCAGTATTTT	CAKGQGRWDTQYF
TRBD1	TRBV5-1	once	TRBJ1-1	TGCGCCAGCAGCTTGTCCGGGACAGAGAACACTGAAGCTTTCTTT	CASSLSGTENTEAFF
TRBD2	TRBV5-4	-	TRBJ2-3	TGTGCCAGCACCGAGGGGCCGGGACTAGCGGGAGTCGGAAGCACAGATACGCAGTATTTT	CASTEGPGLAGVGSTDTQYF
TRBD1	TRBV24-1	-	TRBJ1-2	TGTGCCACCAGTGATAACGGCAGGGGGTATGGCTACACCTTC	CATSDNGRGYGYTF
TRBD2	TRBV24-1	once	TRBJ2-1	TGTGCCACCAGTGATCCCTCCGTACAGCGGGAAGGTAATGAGCAGTTCTTC	CATSDPSVQREGNEQFF
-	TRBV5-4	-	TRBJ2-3	TGTGCCAGCAGCTTCGAGGCTAGCACAGATACGCAGTATTTT	CASSFEASTDTQYF
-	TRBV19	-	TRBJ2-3	TGTGCCAGTAGTATGTTAGGGGGGGGCACAGATACGCAGTATTTT	CASSMLGGGTDTQYF
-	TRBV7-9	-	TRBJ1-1	TGTGCCAGCAGTCCCGGACAGAGGACTGAAGCTTTCTTT	CASSPGQRTEAFF
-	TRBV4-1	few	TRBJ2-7	TGCGCCAGCAGCCAAGATCAGGGGACCGTCTACGAGCAGTACTTC	CASSQDQGTVYEQYF
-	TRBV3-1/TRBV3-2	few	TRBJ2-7	TGTGCCAGCAGCCAGGGGGCATACGAGCAGTACTTC	CASSQGAYEQYF
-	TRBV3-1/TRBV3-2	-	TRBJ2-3	TGTGCCAGCAGCCAAGGAACGCTAGAAAGCACAGATACGCAGTATTTT	CASSQGTLESTDTQYF
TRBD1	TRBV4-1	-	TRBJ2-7	TGCGCCAGCAGCCAATTGCAGGGGGCGAGGTACTACGAGCAGTACTTC	CASSQLQGARYYEQYF
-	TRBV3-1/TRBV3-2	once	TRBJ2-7	TGTGCCAGCAGCCAAGGGGCGGGGAACCTACAAGAGCAGTACTTC	CASSQGAGNLQEQYF
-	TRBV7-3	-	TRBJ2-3	TGTGCCAGCAGCTCCGGCGTGACAAGCACAGATACGCAGTATTTT	CASSSGVTSTDTQYF
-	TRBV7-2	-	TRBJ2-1	TGTGCCAGCAGCTTACTGGACAGAAACAATGAGCAGTTCTTC	CASSLLDRNNEQFF
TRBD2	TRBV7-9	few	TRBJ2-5	TGTGCCAGCAGCACGAGAGCGGGAGGGGAGACCCAGTACTTC	CASSTRAGGETQYF
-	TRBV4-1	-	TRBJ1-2	TGCGCCAGCAGCCAAGATCCTCAGGTATTCTATGGCTACACCTTC	CASSQDPQVFYGYTF
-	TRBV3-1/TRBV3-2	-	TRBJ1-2	TGTGCCAGCAGCCAAGCCCAGGGGACCTATGGCTACACCTTC	CASSQAQGTYGYTF